The 16 T cell receptor beta chains given below trace back to one sample, sequenced in a study of cytomegalovirus exposure and HLA in healthy donors. PCR used 60 Vbeta primers and 13 Jbeta primers. The method was immunoSEQ multiplex PCR; TCRdb's version includes in-frame clones alone and lacks a portion of them. The profile shows about 190,000 clones, around 82% of them singletons. Sequenced sample: PBMCs. The receptors originated from a boy younger than 18 in good health and CMV-seronegative.

The rearrangement joins TRBV29-1 to TRBJ2-7; 10 bases align to TRBD2. The V segment lost 5 bases and the J segment 3 bases; nucleotides outside the gene matches: 4. This CDR3 region has 13 residues. In germline, CDR1 is SQVTM, CDR2 ANQGSEA. The CDR3 loop reads CSVLLAGLYEQYF. DNA for the CDR3: TGCAGCGTTCTACTAGCGGGGCTCTACGAGCAGTACTTC.

The chain carries TRBV25-1 and TRBJ2-7; no clear D gene. Germline V gene lookup returns CDR1 MGHDK and CDR2 SYGVNS. The CDR3 totals 12 residues. V lost 3 bases to trimming and J lost 1 base, with 4 bases between them. CDR3 DNA sequence: TGTGCCAGCAGTGACCTTTCCTACGAGCAGTACTTC. Its protein product is CASSDLSYEQYF.

The rearrangement joins TRBV7-9 to TRBJ1-1; D uncertain. Deletions cut 5 bases from V and 1 base from J, with 14 bases between. Per the germline V gene, CDR1 is SEHNR and CDR2 is FQNEAQ (reference sequence). This CDR3 spans 15 amino acids. The CDR3 sequence: CASSGPQTANTEAFF. The CDR3 DNA sequence: TGTGCCAGCAGCGGTCCCCAAACAGCGAACACTGAAGCTTTCTTT.

The V call is TRBV5-6, the J call TRBJ1-1; D perhaps matches TRBD1 (5 bases). Trimming took off 5 bases at V and 10 bases at J, with 18 bases between the two ends. The germline gives CDR1 SGHDT, CDR2 YYEEEE. This CDR3 region has 13 residues. CDR3 DNA: TGTGCCAGCAGAGGGATGACAGTGGGCCGAGCTTTCTTT. Amino acids: CASRGMTVGRAFF.

The rearrangement uses TRBV29-1 and TRBJ2-1, with 9 bases fitting TRBD1. The germline V gene has CDR1 SQVTM and CDR2 ANQGSEA. This CDR3 comprises 13 residues. V lost 4 bases, J lost 4 bases, and 2 bases stayed unmatched. The CDR3 loop reads CSVGDRAYNEQFF. The CDR3 DNA sequence: TGCAGCGTTGGGGACAGGGCTTACAATGAGCAGTTCTTC.

This chain uses TRBV5-4 with TRBJ2-7; 7 positions agree with TRBD2. Per the germline V gene, CDR1 is SGHNT and CDR2 is YYREEE (reference sequence). V was clipped by 0 bases and J by 5 bases; unmatched bases: 2. The CDR3 contains 13 residues. CDR3 loop: CASSLVGRDEQYF. CDR3 coding DNA: TGTGCCAGCAGCTTGGTTGGGAGGGACGAGCAGTACTTC. Looking up the rest from reference TRBV5-4 and TRBJ2-7 gives the full variable domain: ETGVTQSPTHLIKTRGQQVTLRCSSQSGHNTVSWYQQALGQGPQFIFQYYREEENGRGNFPPRFSGLQFPNYSSELNVNALELDDSALYLCASSLVGRDEQYFGPGTRLTVT.

This rearrangement joins TRBV7-2 to TRBJ2-1; 7 nucleotides match TRBD2. Germline V gives CDR1 SGHTA, CDR2 FQGNSA. V trimming: 7 bases; J trimming: 4 bases; junction bases outside the gene matches: 16. The CDR3 contains 17 residues. CDR3 protein: CASINGRTQESYNEQFF. CDR3 DNA sequence: TGTGCCAGCATTAACGGGAGGACCCAAGAATCTTACAATGAGCAGTTCTTC.

The gene calls are TRBV30 and TRBJ2-7; D gene ambiguous. The CDR3 runs to 11 residues. Trimming pared 0 bases from V and 6 bases from J, leaving 6 bases between. CDR1 and CDR2 from the germline V gene are GTSNPN and SVGIG (reference sequence). The CDR3 here is CAWSVNSEQYF. In nucleotides, the CDR3 is TGTGCCTGGAGTGTAAACTCCGAGCAGTACTTC. Combining the CDR3 with reference TRBV30 and TRBJ2-7 gives the whole variable domain SQTIHQWPATLVQPVGSPLSLECTVEGTSNPNLYWYRQAAGRGLQLLFYSVGIGQISSEVPQNLSASRPQDRQFILSSKKLLLSDSGFYLCAWSVNSEQYFGPGTRLTVT.

CDR3 protein: CASSTGTGTMNTEAFF. The CDR3 region has the DNA TGTGCCAGCAGCACCGGGACAGGGACAATGAACACTGAAGCTTTCTTT. The rearrangement uses TRBV5-4 and TRBJ1-1, with TRBD1 identical over 9 bases. The CDR3 is 16 amino acids. Germline trimming cut 4 bases from V and 0 bases from J; bases unmatched to any gene: 7. Germline V gene lookup returns CDR1 SGHNT and CDR2 YYREEE (reference sequence).

There are a few counts of this clone. The chain carries TRBV7-2 and TRBJ2-4; 7 bases agree with TRBD2. Unmatched junction bases numbered 8, after V lost 3 bases and J lost 6 bases. Germline V gene data show CDR1 as SGHTA and CDR2 as FQGNSA. This CDR3 contains 15 residues. CDR3 nucleotides: TGTGCCAGCAGCTTCGGCGGGAGTATCGGAAACATTCAGTACTTC. Encoded protein: CASSFGGSIGNIQYF.

J is TRBJ1-4 and V is TRBV4-3; tentatively, D is TRBD1 (5 bases). CDR1 is LGHNA and CDR2 is YSLEER in the germline V gene. V gave up 0 bases and J gave up 4 bases, with 9 bases separating them. This CDR3 comprises 15 residues. The CDR3 region is CASSQDYRRNEKLFF. The CDR3 DNA is TGCGCCAGCAGCCAAGATTACAGGCGTAATGAAAAACTGTTTTTT.

This chain connects TRBV6-1 to TRBJ2-7; D is perhaps TRBD1 (6 bases). Germline V lookup: CDR1 MNHNS, CDR2 SASEGT. The length of the CDR3 is 14 residues. The V end lost 6 bases, the J end lost 5 bases, and 17 bases lay between the germline ends. The CDR3 DNA reads TGTGCCAGCAGCACACACAGGGTCGGCAACGAGCAGTACTTC. As protein: CASSTHRVGNEQYF.

The chain joins TRBV5-4 to TRBJ2-7; D possibly corresponds to TRBD1 (5 bases). The germline gives CDR1 SGHNT, CDR2 YYREEE (reference sequence). CDR3 length: 12 residues. Trimming took 3 bases from V and 4 from J, leaving 8 bases between them. The CDR3: CASSSAGYEQYF. For the CDR3, the DNA is TGTGCCAGCAGCTCCGCAGGGTACGAGCAGTACTTC.

The rearrangement links TRBV27 to TRBJ2-2; the match to TRBD2 covers 15 bases. CDR1 MNHEY and CDR2 SMNVEV come from the germline V gene (reference sequence). V lost 0 bases, J lost 9 bases, and 11 bases stayed unmatched. This CDR3 has 19 amino acids. CDR3 in amino acids: CASSLSGLAGGVGERELFF. CDR3 nucleotides: TGTGCCAGCAGTTTATCAGGACTAGCGGGAGGGGTGGGAGAGAGGGAGCTGTTTTTT.

This clone was observed a single time. This chain uses TRBV5-1 with TRBJ2-5; TRBD1 matches 7 bases. The end of the DNA aligns better with TRBJ2-7, so the J call may be wrong. Germline values: CDR1 SGHRS, CDR2 YFSETQ. This CDR3 is 12 amino acids long. The CDR3 DNA reads TGCGCCAGCAGCCGGGACAGAGGCGAGCAGTACTTC. Translation gives CASSRDRGEQYF.

This chain connects TRBV6-5 to TRBJ1-1; 11 bases match TRBD1. The trim removed 7 bases at V and 4 bases at J, leaving 8 bases unmatched. Looked up from germline, CDR1 is MNHEY and CDR2 is SVGAGI. The CDR3 totals 15 residues. The CDR3: CASTLGTGGGTEAFF. In nucleotides, the CDR3 is TGTGCCAGCACCCTCGGGACAGGGGGTGGCACTGAAGCTTTCTTT.